These 2 T cell receptor beta chains originate from one sample sequenced in a study of blood T cell repertoires in COVID-19. Libraries were prepared by immunoSEQ multiplex PCR; TCRdb keeps only in-frame clonotypes and omits some of them. The table lists about 670,000 clones, over 80% of them singletons. Sequenced sample: peripheral blood. These receptors were collected from a woman younger than 30 with acute or convalescent COVID-19.

The chain is built from TRBV19 and TRBJ1-1, with D possibly TRBD1 on 6 matching bases. Germline assignment: CDR1 LNHDA and CDR2 SQIVND (reference sequence). This CDR3 contains 13 residues. Trimming took 6 bases from V and 1 from J, leaving 9 bases between them. In DNA form, the CDR3 reads TGTGCCAGTAGCCAACAGGGGAACACTGAAGCTTTCTTT. Its protein product is CASSQQGNTEAFF.

The V and J genes are TRBV19 and TRBJ1-5; D not certain. Germline CDR1 is LNHDA and CDR2 is SQIVND (reference sequence). The CDR3 contains 18 residues. Trimming left V 1 base short and J 0 bases short, with 16 bases between. CDR3 residues: CASSIGGQFFRSNQPQHF. The DNA of the CDR3 is TGTGCCAGTAGTATAGGAGGGCAGTTCTTTCGTAGCAATCAGCCCCAGCATTTT.